Many counts were recorded for the clone carrying this TCR beta chain. The antigen is not known. This specimen comes from a study of Graves' ophthalmopathy and Graves' hyperthyroidism. General study results and limits: Thyroid clonotypes that were expanded above 0.001 frequency mostly also appeared in blood. From stable hyperthyroidism, ophthalmopathy was separated by a 13-signature model with around 90% sensitivity and over 70% specificity.

Investigators amplified TCR beta CDR3 regions from RNA transcripts. Second-round multiplex PCR came after first-round RT-PCR with HTBI primers. TCRdb itself ran the multiplex PCR reads through MiXCR, one entry per CDR3 protein. This table has about 390,000 distinct CDR3 sequences, approximately 15% appearing once. Other autoimmune disease, uncontrolled infection, pregnancy and lactation led to exclusion. Germline V CDR1 and CDR2: MGHRA, YSYEKL. The CDR3 consists of 15 residues. Trimming took off 2 bases at V and 2 bases at J, with 7 bases between the two ends. This receptor was taken from a woman aged 18-29 years with stable Graves' hyperthyroidism. The chain couples TRBV4-1 to TRBJ1-6; D gene uncertain. Sequencing was carried out using peripheral blood. The CDR3 DNA is TGCGCCAGCAGCCAACTTCGGACCTATAATTCACCCCTCCACTTT. Translating it yields CASSQLRTYNSPLHF.